This TCR beta chain was found in a study of T cell changes during pregnancy in multiple sclerosis. This clone was seen once. Data came from immunoSEQ multiplex PCR; TCRdb stores just in-frame clones and leaves some out. Of just over 80,000 clones listed, roughly 96% were seen once; the top ten hold around 1.1%. V gave up 2 bases and J gave up 5 bases, with 18 bases separating them. Germline lookup yields CDR1 SGHDT and CDR2 YYEEEE. The CDR3 loop spans 16 amino acids. The sequenced sample was peripheral blood, obtained in the second trimester of pregnancy. This sequence originates from a female donor with multiple sclerosis, enrolled in a pregnancy study. This rearrangement joins TRBV5-6 to TRBJ2-3; TRBD2 might be the D (6 bases). DNA of the CDR3: TGTGCCAGCAGCTTTACAGGAGGAGGGCTGTTAGATACGCAGTATTTT. Encoded protein: CASSFTGGGLLDTQYF.